These 8 T cell receptor beta chains were all obtained from the same sample, sequenced in a study of CD8 T cells in Susac syndrome. A quantity of about 0.5 to 1 ug RNA underwent reverse transcription using random hexamers. MiXCR was run by TCRdb on the immunoSEQ multiplex PCR reads, yielding one entry per CDR3 protein. The sample lists about 200,000 distinct CDR3 sequences, more than 90% seen once, with under 0.095% in the top ten. Sequenced sample: CD4+ T cells from PBMCs. The origin of the receptors is a human donor with multiple sclerosis.

This rearrangement joins TRBV5-6 to TRBJ2-1, with D hard to call. Germline V gene data show CDR1 as SGHDT and CDR2 as YYEEEE. CDR3 size: 13 residues. V shed 4 bases and J shed 5 bases, with 10 bases lying between them. The CDR3 sequence: CASSTPHDNEQFF. In DNA, the CDR3 is TGTGCCAGCAGCACGCCACACGACAATGAGCAGTTCTTC.

The gene calls are TRBV29-1 and TRBJ1-1, with 8 bases matching TRBD1. The V gene end was trimmed by 7 bases and the J gene end by 4 bases; junction bases not matched to a gene: 14. From germline, CDR1 is SQVTM and CDR2 ANQGSEA. This CDR3 spans 15 amino acids. CDR3 sequence: CSARAQGASGTEAFF. Here the CDR3 DNA reads TGCAGCGCCCGGGCTCAGGGGGCCAGTGGCACTGAAGCTTTCTTT. Full variable domain (missing parts from reference TRBV29-1 and TRBJ1-1): SAVISQKPSRDICQRGTSLTIQCQVDSQVTMMFWYRQQPGQSLTLIATANQGSEATYESGFVIDKFPISRPNLTFSTLTVSNMSPEDSSIYLCSARAQGASGTEAFFGQGTRLTVV.

The chain recombines TRBV6-6 with TRBJ1-6; tentatively, D is TRBD1 (6 bases). Trimming removed 6 bases at V and 9 bases at J, with 12 bases between. Germline CDR1 MNHNY, CDR2 SVGAGI (reference sequence). The CDR3 runs to 13 residues. Here the CDR3 DNA reads TGTGCCAGCAGCCCTAGGACAGCTTCACCCCTCCACTTT. This sequence encodes CASSPRTASPLHF.

The chain employs TRBV18 and TRBJ1-1, with a tentative D call TRBD1 (5 bases). V was cut by 5 bases and J by 8 bases, with 18 bases left in between. The length of the CDR3 is 14 residues. In germline, CDR1 is KGHSH, CDR2 LQKENI. The CDR3 here is CASSSDSKLTEAFF. For the CDR3, the DNA is TGTGCCAGCTCATCAGACAGCAAACTAACCGAAGCTTTCTTT.

This chain uses TRBV30 with TRBJ2-3; no firm D call. The CDR3 is made up of 13 amino acids. Germline CDR1 GTSNPN, CDR2 SVGIG (reference sequence). The V end lost 3 bases, the J end lost 5 bases, and 12 bases lay between the germline ends. The CDR3 protein is CAWRETFRDTQYF. The CDR3 DNA sequence: TGTGCCTGGAGAGAAACCTTCAGAGATACGCAGTATTTT.

V is TRBV2 and J is TRBJ2-5; 7 bases fit TRBD1. The length of the CDR3 is 14 residues. J was trimmed by 1 base and V by 6 bases; bases with no gene match: 5. Germline loops: CDR1 SNHLY, CDR2 FYNNEI. CDR3 sequence reads: CASRGDRAQETQYF. CDR3 DNA: TGTGCCAGCAGGGGAGACAGGGCCCAAGAGACCCAGTACTTC.

The chain employs TRBV12-3 or TRBV12-4 and TRBJ2-2; a weak D match, TRBD1 (6 bases). The V end lost 3 bases, the J end lost 5 bases, and 10 bases lay between the germline ends. CDR3 length: 14 residues. The CDR3 nucleotides are TGTGCCAGCAGTTTCCGGACAGATACCGGGGAGCTGTTTTTT. It codes for CASSFRTDTGELFF.

The chain recombines TRBV7-2 with TRBJ1-2; D call uncertain. V was clipped by 5 bases and J by 3 bases, with 10 bases between them. This CDR3 region has 13 residues. CDR1 is SGHTA, CDR2 FQGNSA, per germline. Here the CDR3 reads CASSPDYYYGYTF. DNA of the CDR3: TGTGCCAGCAGCCCGGACTATTACTATGGCTACACCTTC.